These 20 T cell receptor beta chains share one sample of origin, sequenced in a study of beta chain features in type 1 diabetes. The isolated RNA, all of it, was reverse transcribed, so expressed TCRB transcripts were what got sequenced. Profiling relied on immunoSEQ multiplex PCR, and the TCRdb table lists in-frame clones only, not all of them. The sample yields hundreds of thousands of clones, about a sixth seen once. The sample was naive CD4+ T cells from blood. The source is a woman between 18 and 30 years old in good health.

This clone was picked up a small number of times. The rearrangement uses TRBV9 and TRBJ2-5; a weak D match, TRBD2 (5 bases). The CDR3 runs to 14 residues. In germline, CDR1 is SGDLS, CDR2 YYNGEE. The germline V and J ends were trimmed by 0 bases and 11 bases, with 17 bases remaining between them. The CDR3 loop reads CASSVEQAGWEQYF. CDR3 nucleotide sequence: TGTGCCAGCAGCGTAGAACAAGCAGGCTGGGAGCAGTACTTC.

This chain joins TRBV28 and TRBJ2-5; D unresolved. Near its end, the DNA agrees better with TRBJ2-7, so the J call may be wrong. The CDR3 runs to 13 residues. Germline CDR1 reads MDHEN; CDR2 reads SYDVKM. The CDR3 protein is CASSLSTPYEQYF. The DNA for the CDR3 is TGTGCCAGCAGTTTGTCCACGCCCTACGAGCAGTACTTC.

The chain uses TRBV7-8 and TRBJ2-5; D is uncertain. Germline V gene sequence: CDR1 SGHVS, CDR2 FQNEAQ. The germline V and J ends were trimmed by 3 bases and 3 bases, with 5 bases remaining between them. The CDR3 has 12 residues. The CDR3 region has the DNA TGTGCCAGCAGCTTGACTGAAGAGACCCAGTACTTC. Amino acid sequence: CASSLTEETQYF.

The CDR3 reads CASSLIGTSQAREQFF. The DNA of the CDR3 is TGTGCCAGCAGTTTAATAGGGACTAGTCAGGCGCGTGAGCAGTTCTTC. V and J are TRBV28 and TRBJ2-1; 8 bases are a match to TRBD2. This CDR3 contains 16 residues. The germline V gene has CDR1 MDHEN and CDR2 SYDVKM. J was trimmed by 9 bases and V by 2 bases; bases with no gene match: 12.

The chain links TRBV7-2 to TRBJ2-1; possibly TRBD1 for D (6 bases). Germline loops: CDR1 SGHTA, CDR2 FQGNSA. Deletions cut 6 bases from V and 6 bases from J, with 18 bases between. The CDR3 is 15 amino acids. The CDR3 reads CASSSSNNRVNEQFF. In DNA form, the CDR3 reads TGTGCCAGCAGTTCTTCTAACAACAGGGTCAATGAGCAGTTCTTC.

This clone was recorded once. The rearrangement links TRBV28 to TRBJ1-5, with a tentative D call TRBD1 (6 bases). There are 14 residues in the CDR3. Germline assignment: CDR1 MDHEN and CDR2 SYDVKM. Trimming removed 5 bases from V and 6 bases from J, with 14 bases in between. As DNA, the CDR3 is TGTGCCAGCAGTCCCGACAGGTACGGTCAGCCCCAGCATTTT. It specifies CASSPDRYGQPQHF.

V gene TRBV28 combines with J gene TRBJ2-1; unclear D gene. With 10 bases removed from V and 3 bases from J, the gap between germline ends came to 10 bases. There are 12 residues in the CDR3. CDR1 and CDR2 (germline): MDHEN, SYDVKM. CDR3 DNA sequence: TGTGCCATTACGGACCTCTACAATGAGCAGTTCTTC. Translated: CAITDLYNEQFF.

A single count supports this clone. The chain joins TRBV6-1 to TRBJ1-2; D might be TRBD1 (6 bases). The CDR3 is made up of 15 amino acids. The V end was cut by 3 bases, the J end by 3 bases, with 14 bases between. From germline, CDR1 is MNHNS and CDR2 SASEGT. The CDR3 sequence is CASSDGGRFYYGYTF. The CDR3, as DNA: TGTGCCAGCAGTGACGGGGGGCGGTTTTACTATGGCTACACCTTC.

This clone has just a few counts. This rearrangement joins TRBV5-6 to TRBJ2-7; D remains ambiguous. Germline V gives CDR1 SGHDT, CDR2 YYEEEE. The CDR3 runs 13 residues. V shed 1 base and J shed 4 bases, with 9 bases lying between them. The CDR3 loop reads CASSLQHGYEQYF. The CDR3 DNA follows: TGTGCCAGCAGCTTGCAACATGGGTACGAGCAGTACTTC.

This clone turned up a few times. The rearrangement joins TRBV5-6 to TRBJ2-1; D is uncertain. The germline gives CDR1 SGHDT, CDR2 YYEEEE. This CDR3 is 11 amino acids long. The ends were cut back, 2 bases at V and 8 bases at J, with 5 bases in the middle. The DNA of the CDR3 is TGTGCCAGCAGCTTCCGGTATGAGCAGTTCTTC. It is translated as CASSFRYEQFF.

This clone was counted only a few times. This CDR3 is CASSLGGTGAEAFF. The CDR3 coding sequence is TGTGCCAGCAGCTTAGGGGGGACAGGGGCTGAAGCTTTCTTT. The chain has TRBV13 and TRBJ1-1; 10 bases agree with TRBD1. CDR1 is PRHDT and CDR2 is FYEKMQ in the germline V gene (reference sequence). Germline trimming cut 0 bases from V and 6 bases from J; bases unmatched to any gene: 1. The CDR3 length is 14 residues. The complete variable domain, with remaining parts taken from reference TRBV13 and TRBJ1-1, reads AAGVIQSPRHLIKEKRETATLKCYPIPRHDTVYWYQQGPGQDPQFLISFYEKMQSDKGSIPDRFSAQQFSDYHSELNMSSLELGDSALYFCASSLGGTGAEAFFGQGTRLTVV.

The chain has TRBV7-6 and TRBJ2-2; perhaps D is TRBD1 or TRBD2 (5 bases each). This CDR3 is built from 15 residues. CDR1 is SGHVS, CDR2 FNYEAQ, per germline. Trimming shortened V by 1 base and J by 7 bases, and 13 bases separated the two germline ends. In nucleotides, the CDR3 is TGTGCCAGCAGCTTAGACAGGCCCGGGAACGGGGAGCTGTTTTTT. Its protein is CASSLDRPGNGELFF.

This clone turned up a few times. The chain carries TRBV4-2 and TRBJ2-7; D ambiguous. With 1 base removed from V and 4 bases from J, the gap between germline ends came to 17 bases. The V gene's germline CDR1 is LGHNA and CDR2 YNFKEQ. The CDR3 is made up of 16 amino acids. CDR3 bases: TGTGCCAGCAGCCAAGTTTCTGGATTCTTAGCTTACGAGCAGTACTTC. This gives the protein CASSQVSGFLAYEQYF.

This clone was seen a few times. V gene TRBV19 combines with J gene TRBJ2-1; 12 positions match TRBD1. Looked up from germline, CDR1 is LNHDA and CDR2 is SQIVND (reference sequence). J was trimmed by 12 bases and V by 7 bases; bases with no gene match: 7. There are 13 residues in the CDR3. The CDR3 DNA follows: TGTGCCAGTATGGGACAGGGGGCGTCTCGGCAGTTCTTC. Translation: CASMGQGASRQFF.

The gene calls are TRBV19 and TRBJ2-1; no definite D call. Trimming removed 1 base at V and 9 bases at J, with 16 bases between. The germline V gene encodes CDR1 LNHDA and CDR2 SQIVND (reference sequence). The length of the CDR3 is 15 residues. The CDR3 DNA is TGTGCCAGTAGTATAGGAACCCTAGTCTACGTTGAGCAGTTCTTC. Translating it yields CASSIGTLVYVEQFF.

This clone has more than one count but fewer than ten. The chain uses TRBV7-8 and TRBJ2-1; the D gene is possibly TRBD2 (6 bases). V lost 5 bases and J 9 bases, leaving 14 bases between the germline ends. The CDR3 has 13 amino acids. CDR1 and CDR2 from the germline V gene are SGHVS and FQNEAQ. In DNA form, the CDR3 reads TGTGCCAGCAGCCTGCAGGGACTTCGTGAGCAGTTCTTC. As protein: CASSLQGLREQFF.

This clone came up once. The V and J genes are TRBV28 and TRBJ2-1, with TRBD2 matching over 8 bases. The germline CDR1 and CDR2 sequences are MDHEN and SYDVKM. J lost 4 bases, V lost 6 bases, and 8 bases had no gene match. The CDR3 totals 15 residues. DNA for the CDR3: TGTGCCAGCAGGTCGGGACTAGGGGAATACAATGAGCAGTTCTTC. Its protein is CASRSGLGEYNEQFF.

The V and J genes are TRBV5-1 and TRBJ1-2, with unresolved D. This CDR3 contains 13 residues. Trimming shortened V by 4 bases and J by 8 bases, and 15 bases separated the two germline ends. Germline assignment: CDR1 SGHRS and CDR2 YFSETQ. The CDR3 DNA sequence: TGCGCCAGCAGCCTACGGCCCGACGGGGGCTACACCTTC. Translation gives CASSLRPDGGYTF.

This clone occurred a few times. The DNA of the CDR3 is TGTGCCAGCAGCTCTAGGGACAGGGTTAATTATGGCTACACCTTC. Translation gives CASSSRDRVNYGYTF. The chain employs TRBV7-2 and TRBJ1-2; 9 positions agree with TRBD1. From germline, CDR1 is SGHTA and CDR2 FQGNSA. The J segment lost 5 bases and the V segment lost 4 bases, leaving 8 bases of the junction unmatched. CDR3 length: 15 amino acids.

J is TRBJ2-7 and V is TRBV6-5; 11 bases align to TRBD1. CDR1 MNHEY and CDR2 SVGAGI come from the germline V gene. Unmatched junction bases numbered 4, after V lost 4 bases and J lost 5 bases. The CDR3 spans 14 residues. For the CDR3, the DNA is TGTGCCAGCAGTTCGGACAGGGGGCTCAACGAGCAGTACTTC. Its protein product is CASSSDRGLNEQYF.